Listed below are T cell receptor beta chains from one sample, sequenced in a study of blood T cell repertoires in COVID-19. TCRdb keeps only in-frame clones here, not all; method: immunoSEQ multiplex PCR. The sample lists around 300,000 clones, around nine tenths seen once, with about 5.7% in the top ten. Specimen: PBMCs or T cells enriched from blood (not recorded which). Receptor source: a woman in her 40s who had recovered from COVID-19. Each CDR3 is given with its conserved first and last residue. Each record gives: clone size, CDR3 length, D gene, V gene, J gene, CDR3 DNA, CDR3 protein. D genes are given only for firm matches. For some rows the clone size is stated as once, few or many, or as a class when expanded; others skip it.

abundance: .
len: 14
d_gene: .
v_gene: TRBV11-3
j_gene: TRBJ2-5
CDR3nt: TGTGCCAGCAGCTTCACCAGGGTCCAAGAGACCCAGTACTTC
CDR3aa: CASSFTRVQETQYF

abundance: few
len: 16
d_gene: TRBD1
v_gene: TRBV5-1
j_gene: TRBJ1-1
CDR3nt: TGCGCCAGCAGCGACCGGGACAGGACAGGGAACACTGAAGCTTTCTTT
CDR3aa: CASSDRDRTGNTEAFF

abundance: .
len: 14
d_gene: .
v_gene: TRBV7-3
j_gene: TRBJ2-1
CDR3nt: TGTGCCAGCAGCCCGACCGGGGGAAACAATGAGCAGTTCTTC
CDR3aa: CASSPTGGNNEQFF

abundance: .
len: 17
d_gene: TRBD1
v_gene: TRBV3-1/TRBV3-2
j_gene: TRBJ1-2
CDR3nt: TGTGCCAGCAGCCAAGGTGGGACAGGGGTAATAAGATATGGCTACACCTTC
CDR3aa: CASSQGGTGVIRYGYTF

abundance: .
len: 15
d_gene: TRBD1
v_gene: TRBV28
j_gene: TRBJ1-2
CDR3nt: TGTGCCAGCAGCTCAGGGGGGCTCCCAGGCTATGGCTACACCTTC
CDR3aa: CASSSGGLPGYGYTF

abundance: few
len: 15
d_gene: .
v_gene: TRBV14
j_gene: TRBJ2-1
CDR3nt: TGTGCCAGCAGCCAGAGTGGGCCCGGCCACAATGAGCAGTTCTTC
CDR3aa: CASSQSGPGHNEQFF

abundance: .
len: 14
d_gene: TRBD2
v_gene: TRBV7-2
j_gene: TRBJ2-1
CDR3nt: TGTGCCAGCAGCTTAGATCGGGGGGAGGGTGAGCAGTTCTTC
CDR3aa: CASSLDRGEGEQFF

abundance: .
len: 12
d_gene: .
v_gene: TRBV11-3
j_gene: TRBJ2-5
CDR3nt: TGTGCCAGCAGCCCAACCGGGGAGACCCAGTACTTC
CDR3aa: CASSPTGETQYF

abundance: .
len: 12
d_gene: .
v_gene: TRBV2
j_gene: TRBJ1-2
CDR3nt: TGTGCCAGCAGGGTAGCTAACTATGGCTACACCTTC
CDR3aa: CASRVANYGYTF

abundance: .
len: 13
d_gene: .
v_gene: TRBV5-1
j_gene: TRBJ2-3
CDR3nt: TGCGCCAGCAGCCCCCGGGACACAGATACGCAGTATTTT
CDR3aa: CASSPRDTDTQYF

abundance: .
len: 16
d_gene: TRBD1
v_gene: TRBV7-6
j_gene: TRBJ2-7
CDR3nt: TGTGCCAGCAGCTTCTCAGGGGGCCCGAACTCCTACGAGCAGTACTTC
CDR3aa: CASSFSGGPNSYEQYF

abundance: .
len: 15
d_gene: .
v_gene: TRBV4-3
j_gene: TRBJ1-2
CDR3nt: TGCGCCAGCAGCCAAGACTTGGGCCGCGTGTGGGGCTACACCTTC
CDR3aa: CASSQDLGRVWGYTF

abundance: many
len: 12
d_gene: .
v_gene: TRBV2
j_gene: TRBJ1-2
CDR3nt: TGTGCCAGCAGTCGACAGGAGGATGGCTACACCTTC
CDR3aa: CASSRQEDGYTF

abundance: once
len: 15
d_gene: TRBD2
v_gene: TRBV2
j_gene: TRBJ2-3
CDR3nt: TGTGCCAGCAGTCTGACTAGCGGGAACCCAGATACGCAGTATTTT
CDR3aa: CASSLTSGNPDTQYF

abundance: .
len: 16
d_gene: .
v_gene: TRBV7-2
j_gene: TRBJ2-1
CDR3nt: TGTGCCAGCAGCTTACTCGGGAGTGCCTCCTACAATGAGCAGTTCTTC
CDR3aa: CASSLLGSASYNEQFF

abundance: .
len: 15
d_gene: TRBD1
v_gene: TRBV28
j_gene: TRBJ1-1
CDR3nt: TGTGCCAGCAGTGACTGGACAGGACCGAACACTGAAGCTTTCTTT
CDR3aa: CASSDWTGPNTEAFF

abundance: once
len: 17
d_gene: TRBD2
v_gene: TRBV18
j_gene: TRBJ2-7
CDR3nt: TGTGCCAGCTCACCGCGTAGGACTAGCGGGAGTGGCGACGAGCAGTACTTC
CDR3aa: CASSPRRTSGSGDEQYF

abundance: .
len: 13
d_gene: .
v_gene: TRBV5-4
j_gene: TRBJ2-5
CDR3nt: TGTGCCAGCAGCCCGAAGGACTGGGAGACCCAGTACTTC
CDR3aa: CASSPKDWETQYF

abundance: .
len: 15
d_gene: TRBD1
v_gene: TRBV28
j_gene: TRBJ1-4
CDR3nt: TGTGCCAGCAGTGACCAAGGACAGGGGAGTGAAAAACTGTTTTTT
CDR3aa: CASSDQGQGSEKLFF

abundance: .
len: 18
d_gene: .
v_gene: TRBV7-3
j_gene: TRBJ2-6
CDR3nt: TGTGCCAGCAGCTTAACCGGATACCGACTCCAACGGGCCAACGTCCTGACTTTC
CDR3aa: CASSLTGYRLQRANVLTF

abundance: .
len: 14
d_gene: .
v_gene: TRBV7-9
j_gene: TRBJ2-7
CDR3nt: TGTGCCAGCAGCTTAGGCGGGACTCTCTTGGAGCAGTACTTC
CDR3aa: CASSLGGTLLEQYF

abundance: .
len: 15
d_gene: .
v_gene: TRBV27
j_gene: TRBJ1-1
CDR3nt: TGTGCCAGCAGTAAAGACAGTTTCATGAACACTGAAGCTTTCTTT
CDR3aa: CASSKDSFMNTEAFF

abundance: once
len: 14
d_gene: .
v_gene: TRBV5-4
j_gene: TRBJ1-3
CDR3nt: TGTGCCAGCAGCCTGCAGGGCATCAGAAACACCATATATTTT
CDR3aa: CASSLQGIRNTIYF

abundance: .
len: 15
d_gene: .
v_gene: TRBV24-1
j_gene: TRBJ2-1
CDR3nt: TGTGCCACCAGTGATGAGCGGGCGTGGGGCGATGAGCAGTTCTTC
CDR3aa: CATSDERAWGDEQFF

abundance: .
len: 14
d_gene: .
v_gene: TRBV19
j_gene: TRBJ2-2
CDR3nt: TGTGCCAGTAGTTTCCTCGGGTGGGCCGGGGAGCTGTTTTTT
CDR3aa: CASSFLGWAGELFF

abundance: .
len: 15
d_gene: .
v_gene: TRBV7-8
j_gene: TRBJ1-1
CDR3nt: TGTGCCAGCAACATTTATTCGGGGGGTTGGACTGAAGCTTTCTTT
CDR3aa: CASNIYSGGWTEAFF

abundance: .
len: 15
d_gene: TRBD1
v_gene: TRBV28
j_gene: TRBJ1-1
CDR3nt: TGTGCCAGCAGTCTTCGGACAGGGTGGGTCACTGAAGCTTTCTTT
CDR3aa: CASSLRTGWVTEAFF

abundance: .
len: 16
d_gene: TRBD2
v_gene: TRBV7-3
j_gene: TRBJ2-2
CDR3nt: TGTGCCAGCAGCTTATCCGGGACTAGGAACACCGGGGAGCTGTTTTTT
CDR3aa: CASSLSGTRNTGELFF

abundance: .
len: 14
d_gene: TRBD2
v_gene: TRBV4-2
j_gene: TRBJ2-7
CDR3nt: TGTGCCAGCAGCCAAGCGGGAGGGGCGTACGAGCAGTACTTC
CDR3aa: CASSQAGGAYEQYF

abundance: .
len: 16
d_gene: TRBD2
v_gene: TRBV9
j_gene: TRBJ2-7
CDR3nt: TGTGCCAGCAGCGCCGGACTAGCGGGAGGGCTATACGAGCAGTACTTC
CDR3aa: CASSAGLAGGLYEQYF

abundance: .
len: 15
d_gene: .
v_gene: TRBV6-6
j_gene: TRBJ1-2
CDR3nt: TGTGCCAGCAGTTACTCGGGCGGGGGCATTGGCGGCTACACCTTC
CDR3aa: CASSYSGGGIGGYTF

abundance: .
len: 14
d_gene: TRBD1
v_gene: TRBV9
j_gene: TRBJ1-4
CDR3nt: TGTGCCAGCAGCGAATCAGGGGGTGGGGAAAAACTGTTTTTT
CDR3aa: CASSESGGGEKLFF

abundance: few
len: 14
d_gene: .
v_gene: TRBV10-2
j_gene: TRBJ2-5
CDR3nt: TGCGCCAGCAGCGAAACTAGCTTTGGGGAGACCCAGTACTTC
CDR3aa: CASSETSFGETQYF

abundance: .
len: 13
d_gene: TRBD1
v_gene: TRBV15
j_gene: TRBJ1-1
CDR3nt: TGTGCCACCAGCGGACAGGTGAACACTGAAGCTTTCTTT
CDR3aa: CATSGQVNTEAFF

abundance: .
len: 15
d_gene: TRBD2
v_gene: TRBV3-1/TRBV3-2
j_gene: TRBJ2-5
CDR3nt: TGTGCCAGCAGCCAAGTAGGCGGGAGGAAGGAGACCCAGTACTTC
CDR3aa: CASSQVGGRKETQYF

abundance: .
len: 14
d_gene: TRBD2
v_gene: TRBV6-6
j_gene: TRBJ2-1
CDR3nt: TGTGCCAGCAGGTCAACCCGGGAGGTCGATGAGCAGTTCTTC
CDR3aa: CASRSTREVDEQFF

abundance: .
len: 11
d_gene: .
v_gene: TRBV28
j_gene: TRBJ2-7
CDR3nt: TGTGCCAGCGGAGGGATCTACGAGCAGTACTTC
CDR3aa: CASGGIYEQYF

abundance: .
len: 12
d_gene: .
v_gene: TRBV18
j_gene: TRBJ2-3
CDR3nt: TGTGCCAGCTCACAGAGAACAGATACGCAGTATTTT
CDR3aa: CASSQRTDTQYF

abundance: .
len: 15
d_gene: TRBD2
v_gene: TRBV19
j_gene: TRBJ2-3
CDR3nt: TGTGCCAGTAGCGTAGCGGGAGGATATACAGATACGCAGTATTTT
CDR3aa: CASSVAGGYTDTQYF

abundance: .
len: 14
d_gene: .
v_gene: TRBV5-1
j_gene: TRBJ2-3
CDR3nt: TGCGCCAGCAGCTTGTCGGTTGCCACAGATACGCAGTATTTT
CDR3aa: CASSLSVATDTQYF

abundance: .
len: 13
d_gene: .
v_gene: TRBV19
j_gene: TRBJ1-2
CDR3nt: TGTGCCAGTAGTATCCCGGACAGCTATGGCTACACCTTC
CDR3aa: CASSIPDSYGYTF

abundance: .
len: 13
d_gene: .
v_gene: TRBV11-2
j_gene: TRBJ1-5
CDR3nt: TGTGCCAGCAGCTTAGTTGACAGTCAGCCCCAGCATTTT
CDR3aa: CASSLVDSQPQHF

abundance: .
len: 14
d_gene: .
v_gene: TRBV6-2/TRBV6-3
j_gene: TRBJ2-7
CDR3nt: TGTGCCAGCAGTTACACAGGGCCGGGTTACGAGCAGTACTTC
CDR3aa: CASSYTGPGYEQYF

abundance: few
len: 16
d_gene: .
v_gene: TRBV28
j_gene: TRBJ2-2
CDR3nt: TGTGCCAGCAGTTTATGGGGCAGGCTGAAGACCGGGGAGCTGTTTTTT
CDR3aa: CASSLWGRLKTGELFF

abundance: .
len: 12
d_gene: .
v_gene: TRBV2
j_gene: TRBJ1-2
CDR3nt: TGTGCCAGCAGTGAAGACAGCTATGGCTACACCTTC
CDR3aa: CASSEDSYGYTF

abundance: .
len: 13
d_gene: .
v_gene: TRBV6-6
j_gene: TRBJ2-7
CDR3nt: TGTGCCAGCAGCCAGACTACCACCTACGAGCAGTACTTC
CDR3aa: CASSQTTTYEQYF